Listed below are T cell receptor beta chains from one sample, sequenced in a study of post-analysis software for immune sequencing data. MiXCR, run by TCRdb on the PCR reads, gives a single entry per CDR3 protein. Of roughly 180,000 distinct CDR3 sequences listed, roughly 30% are singletons. The sample was blood. Receptor source: a girl aged 5 to 17 with multiple sclerosis. CDR3s include the opening cysteine and the closing phenylalanine or tryptophan. D genes are given only for firm matches. A row's size may be missing; if present it is once, few, many or a size class.

CDR3aa: CASSHTVFAGGPTDSYGQYF; CDR3nt: TGTGCCAGCAGCCATACGGTTTTTGCGGGAGGGCCCACCGATTCCTACGGGCAGTACTTC; len: 20; j_gene: TRBJ2-7; v_gene: TRBV7-9; d_gene: TRBD2; abundance: NA
CDR3aa: CASSPTGGGTEAFF; CDR3nt: TGTGCCAGCAGTCCAACAGGGGGCGGGACTGAAGCTTTCTTT; len: 14; j_gene: TRBJ1-1; v_gene: TRBV12-3/TRBV12-4; d_gene: TRBD1; abundance: few
CDR3aa: CASRRQGGRETQYF; CDR3nt: TGTGCCAGCAGGCGACAGGGTGGTCGAGAGACCCAGTACTTC; len: 14; j_gene: TRBJ2-5; v_gene: TRBV27; d_gene: TRBD1; abundance: many
CDR3aa: CASSRVMGETQYF; CDR3nt: TGTGCCAGCAGTAGGGTGATGGGAGAGACCCAGTACTTC; len: 13; j_gene: TRBJ2-5; v_gene: TRBV6-4; d_gene: NA; abundance: many
CDR3aa: CSARDRGQGAGSPLHF; CDR3nt: TGCAGTGCTAGAGATCGAGGACAGGGGGCAGGATCACCCCTCCACTTT; len: 16; j_gene: TRBJ1-6; v_gene: TRBV20-1; d_gene: TRBD1; abundance: NA
CDR3aa: CASSLHRDSLNSPLHF; CDR3nt: TGCGCCAGCAGCTTGCATCGCGACAGTCTTAATTCACCCCTCCACTTT; len: 16; j_gene: TRBJ1-6; v_gene: TRBV5-1; d_gene: NA; abundance: few
CDR3aa: CASSSDTSTEAFF; CDR3nt: TGTGCCAGCAGCTCGGACACCTCCACTGAAGCTTTCTTT; len: 13; j_gene: TRBJ1-1; v_gene: TRBV5-6; d_gene: NA; abundance: many
CDR3aa: CSVTTGPPGTDTQYF; CDR3nt: TGCAGCGTCACGACTGGACCCCCTGGCACAGATACGCAGTATTTT; len: 15; j_gene: TRBJ2-3; v_gene: TRBV29-1; d_gene: NA; abundance: many
CDR3aa: CATSRDRANTEAFF; CDR3nt: TGTGCCACCAGCCGCGACAGGGCGAACACTGAAGCTTTCTTT; len: 14; j_gene: TRBJ1-1; v_gene: TRBV15; d_gene: TRBD1; abundance: NA
CDR3aa: CTSSQGTSYEQYF; CDR3nt: TGCACCAGCAGCCAAGGGACCTCCTACGAGCAGTACTTC; len: 13; j_gene: TRBJ2-7; v_gene: TRBV4-1; d_gene: NA; abundance: once
CDR3aa: CASSPGTSGNSYEQYF; CDR3nt: TGTGCCAGCAGTCCAGGGACTAGCGGGAACTCTTACGAGCAGTACTTC; len: 16; j_gene: TRBJ2-7; v_gene: TRBV27; d_gene: TRBD2; abundance: many
CDR3aa: CVSSLDSGFSYEQYF; CDR3nt: TGTGTCAGCAGCTTAGATAGCGGGTTCTCCTACGAGCAGTACTTC; len: 15; j_gene: TRBJ2-7; v_gene: TRBV7-9; d_gene: TRBD2; abundance: NA
CDR3aa: CASSQDMGEAFF; CDR3nt: TGTGCCAGCAGCCAAGATATGGGCGAAGCTTTCTTT; len: 12; j_gene: TRBJ1-1; v_gene: TRBV3-1; d_gene: NA; abundance: few
CDR3aa: CASSLVGRRETEAFF; CDR3nt: TGTGCCAGCAGCTTAGTGGGCAGGAGGGAGACTGAAGCTTTCTTT; len: 15; j_gene: TRBJ1-1; v_gene: TRBV11-1; d_gene: NA; abundance: NA
CDR3aa: CSARFDGPNSPLHF; CDR3nt: TGCAGTGCTAGATTTGACGGACCGAATTCACCCCTCCACTTT; len: 14; j_gene: TRBJ1-6; v_gene: TRBV20-1; d_gene: NA; abundance: NA
CDR3aa: CNVDRESSAGRYEQYF; CDR3nt: TGCAACGTTGACAGGGAGAGTTCAGCAGGGAGGTACGAGCAGTACTTC; len: 16; j_gene: TRBJ2-7; v_gene: TRBV29-1; d_gene: NA; abundance: few
CDR3aa: CASSPGRTLDYEQYF; CDR3nt: TGCGCCAGCAGCCCGGGACGGACCCTTGACTACGAGCAGTACTTC; len: 15; j_gene: TRBJ2-7; v_gene: TRBV5-1; d_gene: NA; abundance: NA
CDR3aa: CSVDGNPTNEQFF; CDR3nt: TGCAGCGTTGATGGGAACCCGACCAATGAGCAGTTCTTC; len: 13; j_gene: TRBJ2-1; v_gene: TRBV29-1; d_gene: NA; abundance: many
CDR3aa: CASSLQGYGYTF; CDR3nt: TGTGCCAGCAGCCTTCAGGGCTATGGCTACACCTTC; len: 12; j_gene: TRBJ1-2; v_gene: TRBV12-3/TRBV12-4; d_gene: NA; abundance: many
CDR3aa: CAGKPSGQGARGYTF; CDR3nt: TGTGCCGGCAAACCATCGGGACAGGGGGCGCGGGGCTACACCTTC; len: 15; j_gene: TRBJ1-2; v_gene: TRBV12-3/TRBV12-4; d_gene: TRBD1; abundance: NA
CDR3aa: CARPLACPCDEQFF; CDR3nt: TGTGCCAGACCCCTAGCGTGTCCTTGCGATGAGCAGTTCTTC; len: 14; j_gene: TRBJ2-1; v_gene: TRBV6-5; d_gene: NA; abundance: many
CDR3aa: CASLGTSGDQRNYNAQFF; CDR3nt: TGTGCCAGCCTAGGGACTAGCGGAGATCAACGTAACTACAATGCGCAGTTCTTC; len: 18; j_gene: TRBJ2-1; v_gene: TRBV2; d_gene: TRBD2; abundance: NA
CDR3aa: CASRPGASGSSYNEQFF; CDR3nt: TGTGCCAGCAGACCAGGGGCTAGCGGGAGCTCCTACAATGAGCAGTTCTTC; len: 17; j_gene: TRBJ2-1; v_gene: TRBV10-3; d_gene: TRBD2; abundance: NA
CDR3aa: CASTRANTEAFF; CDR3nt: TGTGCCAGCACCAGGGCGAACACTGAAGCTTTCTTT; len: 12; j_gene: TRBJ1-1; v_gene: TRBV6-2/TRBV6-3; d_gene: NA; abundance: NA
CDR3aa: CASSPPPPLYGYTF; CDR3nt: TGTGCCAGCAGCCCCCCCCCTCCTCTATATGGCTACACCTTC; len: 14; j_gene: TRBJ1-2; v_gene: TRBV3-1; d_gene: NA; abundance: NA
CDR3aa: CASSYSGSRGYTF; CDR3nt: TGTGCCAGCAGTTATTCAGGCAGCCGTGGCTACACCTTC; len: 13; j_gene: TRBJ1-2; v_gene: TRBV12-3/TRBV12-4; d_gene: NA; abundance: many
CDR3aa: CASSWNRDLGRLYGYTF; CDR3nt: TGTGCCAGCAGTTGGAACCGGGACCTCGGCAGGCTATATGGCTACACCTTC; len: 17; j_gene: TRBJ1-2; v_gene: TRBV27; d_gene: NA; abundance: many
CDR3aa: CASSYDRVNGYTF; CDR3nt: TGTGCCAGCAGTTACGACAGGGTCAATGGCTACACCTTC; len: 13; j_gene: TRBJ1-2; v_gene: TRBV6-5; d_gene: TRBD1; abundance: few
CDR3aa: CASSSSLLGGQFF; CDR3nt: TGTGCCAGCAGTTCTTCCCTTCTGGGTGGGCAGTTCTTC; len: 13; j_gene: TRBJ2-1; v_gene: TRBV6-2/TRBV6-3; d_gene: NA; abundance: NA
CDR3aa: CASSRGGLVTGANVLTF; CDR3nt: TGCGCCAGCAGCCGGGGGGGTTTGGTCACTGGGGCCAACGTCCTGACTTTC; len: 17; j_gene: TRBJ2-6; v_gene: TRBV4-1; d_gene: TRBD2; abundance: many
CDR3aa: CSARDHGGGNTEAFF; CDR3nt: TGCAGTGCTAGAGATCACGGGGGAGGGAACACTGAAGCTTTCTTT; len: 15; j_gene: TRBJ1-1; v_gene: TRBV20-1; d_gene: NA; abundance: NA
CDR3aa: CASSYRLAGSSTDTQYF; CDR3nt: TGTGCCAGCAGCTACCGACTAGCGGGGTCTAGCACAGATACGCAGTATTTT; len: 17; j_gene: TRBJ2-3; v_gene: TRBV12-3/TRBV12-4; d_gene: TRBD2; abundance: many
CDR3aa: CASSQAGYTEAFF; CDR3nt: TGCGCCAGCAGCCAAGCGGGGTATACTGAAGCTTTCTTT; len: 13; j_gene: TRBJ1-1; v_gene: TRBV4-1; d_gene: NA; abundance: many
CDR3aa: CASSAREANTEAFF; CDR3nt: TGTGCCAGCAGCGCCCGTGAGGCGAACACTGAAGCTTTCTTT; len: 14; j_gene: TRBJ1-1; v_gene: TRBV7-8; d_gene: NA; abundance: once
CDR3aa: CSASPGGFGYGYTF; CDR3nt: TGCAGTGCTAGTCCGGGGGGATTTGGCTATGGCTACACCTTC; len: 14; j_gene: TRBJ1-2; v_gene: TRBV20-1; d_gene: NA; abundance: many
CDR3aa: CSARSSGLAKNIQYF; CDR3nt: TGCAGTGCTAGGTCCAGCGGGCTAGCCAAAAACATTCAGTACTTC; len: 15; j_gene: TRBJ2-4; v_gene: TRBV20-1; d_gene: NA; abundance: many
CDR3aa: CASSQEGISYNEQFF; CDR3nt: TGCGCCAGCAGCCAAGAGGGAATTTCCTACAATGAGCAGTTCTTC; len: 15; j_gene: TRBJ2-1; v_gene: TRBV4-1; d_gene: NA; abundance: NA
CDR3aa: CASIKGSLFGDTEAFF; CDR3nt: TGTGCCAGCATTAAGGGGAGCCTATTTGGGGACACTGAAGCTTTCTTT; len: 16; j_gene: TRBJ1-1; v_gene: TRBV6-1; d_gene: NA; abundance: NA
CDR3aa: CASSLESEDTQYF; CDR3nt: TGCGCCAGCAGCTTGGAATCTGAGGATACGCAGTATTTT; len: 13; j_gene: TRBJ2-3; v_gene: TRBV5-1; d_gene: NA; abundance: few
CDR3aa: CASSLESSTGRGSYEQYF; CDR3nt: TGTGCCAGCAGCTTGGAATCTTCCACGGGACGCGGCTCCTACGAGCAGTACTTC; len: 18; j_gene: TRBJ2-7; v_gene: TRBV5-5; d_gene: NA; abundance: many
CDR3aa: CSARRGSSYNSPLHF; CDR3nt: TGCAGTGCTAGACGGGGCAGCTCCTATAATTCACCCCTCCACTTT; len: 15; j_gene: TRBJ1-6; v_gene: TRBV20-1; d_gene: NA; abundance: NA
CDR3aa: CASSVTGTQGYGYTF; CDR3nt: TGTGCCAGCAGCGTGACGGGAACCCAAGGCTATGGCTACACCTTC; len: 15; j_gene: TRBJ1-2; v_gene: TRBV7-9; d_gene: NA; abundance: few
CDR3aa: CASSLDPDNEQFF; CDR3nt: TGCGCCAGCAGCTTGGACCCTGACAATGAGCAGTTCTTC; len: 13; j_gene: TRBJ2-1; v_gene: TRBV5-1; d_gene: NA; abundance: many
CDR3aa: CAWSSPDGQPQHF; CDR3nt: TGTGCCTGGAGTTCTCCAGACGGTCAGCCCCAGCATTTT; len: 13; j_gene: TRBJ1-5; v_gene: TRBV30; d_gene: NA; abundance: few
CDR3aa: CASSSLPPLADAQETQYF; CDR3nt: TGTGCCAGCAGCTCACTCCCCCCCCTCGCGGACGCCCAAGAGACCCAGTACTTC; len: 18; j_gene: TRBJ2-5; v_gene: TRBV5-5; d_gene: NA; abundance: many
CDR3aa: CASSFSRVVLAGRDTQYF; CDR3nt: TGTGCCAGCAGTTTTAGTAGGGTTGTACTAGCGGGAAGGGATACGCAGTATTTT; len: 18; j_gene: TRBJ2-3; v_gene: TRBV27; d_gene: TRBD2; abundance: many
CDR3aa: CASSTPLAGVRDTQYF; CDR3nt: TGCGCCAGCAGCACTCCACTAGCGGGAGTACGAGATACGCAGTATTTT; len: 16; j_gene: TRBJ2-3; v_gene: TRBV5-1; d_gene: TRBD2; abundance: many
CDR3aa: CASSSGRNLNYGYTF; CDR3nt: TGTGCCAGCAGTTCCGGACGGAACCTTAACTATGGCTACACCTTC; len: 15; j_gene: TRBJ1-2; v_gene: TRBV12-3/TRBV12-4; d_gene: NA; abundance: many
CDR3aa: CASSTGFDTGELFF; CDR3nt: TGCGCCAGCAGTACAGGGTTTGACACCGGGGAGCTGTTTTTT; len: 14; j_gene: TRBJ2-2; v_gene: TRBV5-1; d_gene: NA; abundance: NA
CDR3aa: CSARTDQPPEAFF; CDR3nt: TGCAGTGCTAGAACTGATCAGCCGCCTGAAGCTTTCTTT; len: 13; j_gene: TRBJ1-1; v_gene: TRBV20-1; d_gene: NA; abundance: NA
CDR3aa: CASSQGPGGVGELFF; CDR3nt: TGCGCCAGCAGCCAAGGCCCTGGGGGAGTCGGGGAGCTGTTTTTT; len: 15; j_gene: TRBJ2-2; v_gene: TRBV4-1; d_gene: NA; abundance: NA
CDR3aa: CASSQGWGITGNGYTF; CDR3nt: TGCGCCAGCAGCCAGGGGTGGGGGATAACAGGGAATGGCTACACCTTC; len: 16; j_gene: TRBJ1-2; v_gene: TRBV4-1; d_gene: NA; abundance: many
CDR3aa: CASSQEGQGRNPYF; CDR3nt: TGCGCCAGCAGCCAAGAAGGACAGGGTAGGAATCCGTACTTC; len: 14; j_gene: TRBJ2-5; v_gene: TRBV4-1; d_gene: TRBD1; abundance: many
CDR3aa: CASQEQGPLYF; CDR3nt: TGTGCCAGCCAGGAACAGGGCCCCCTGTACTTC; len: 11; j_gene: TRBJ2-7; v_gene: TRBV28; d_gene: NA; abundance: NA